The rows below give T cell receptor beta chains drawn from one sample of a study of stem cell transplantation in POMP-related autoinflammatory disease. TCRdb keeps only in-frame clones here, not all; method: immunoSEQ multiplex PCR. The data show more than 20,000 clones, roughly 80% seen once. This specimen was CD4+ T cells from PBMCs, taken before stem cell transplantation. These receptors all come from a human donor with POMP-related autoinflammation and immune dysregulation (PRAID). CDR3s leave out the opening cysteine and the closing phenylalanine or tryptophan. The D gene is left open where the match is weak.

j_call	v_call	d_call	cdr3_length	cdr3_aa
TRBJ2-1	TRBV9	TRBD2	13	ASSDLSGRAGEQF
TRBJ1-1	TRBV5-1	NA	13	ASSLDPGTNTEAF
TRBJ2-1	TRBV28	NA	14	ASSAPPGDIHNEQF
TRBJ1-1	TRBV18	NA	12	ASLTQGGGTEAF
TRBJ2-3	TRBV18	NA	11	ASSQRGEDTQY
TRBJ2-3	TRBV5-6	TRBD2	13	ASSRSVSGTETQY
TRBJ1-1	TRBV27	NA	13	ASSVLIGEYTEAF
TRBJ2-7	TRBV28	NA	12	ASSLPRPSYEQY
TRBJ1-2	TRBV28	NA	8	ASSSYGYT
TRBJ1-2	TRBV10-3	NA	11	AISESRTSGYT
TRBJ1-5	TRBV28	NA	14	ASSLGVVRINQPQH
TRBJ1-2	TRBV19	NA	11	ASSPGQRSSYT